This TCR beta chain was observed in a study of shared clonotypes between healthy human individuals. Study context: Used for every donor were three CD4 naive, three CD4 memory, two CD8 naive and one CD8 memory plate.

The assay was immunoSEQ multiplex PCR, and TCRdb's table has in-frame clones only and misses some. This sample yields about 2.4 million clones, of which around nine tenths are seen a single time; under 0.15% belongs to the top ten. Findings of the study overall: Genetic and exposure-history diversity was limited by the small donor number.

A remark on this clone: Its specificity is unknown.

The germline CDR1 and CDR2 sequences are MNHNS and SASEGT. The V end was cut by 4 bases, the J end by 8 bases, with 18 bases between. The CDR3 contains 15 residues. This receptor was obtained from a man aged 18 to 29 in good health. What was sequenced was naive CD4+ T cells sorted from blood. The subset is: CD45RA+ positively selected. The chain employs TRBV6-1 and TRBJ2-1; D possibly matches TRBD1 or TRBD2 (6 bases each). The CDR3 coding sequence is TGTGCCAGCAGTGTCGGACTGCCCGGGGGCGATGAGCAGTTCTTC. It codes for CASSVGLPGGDEQFF.